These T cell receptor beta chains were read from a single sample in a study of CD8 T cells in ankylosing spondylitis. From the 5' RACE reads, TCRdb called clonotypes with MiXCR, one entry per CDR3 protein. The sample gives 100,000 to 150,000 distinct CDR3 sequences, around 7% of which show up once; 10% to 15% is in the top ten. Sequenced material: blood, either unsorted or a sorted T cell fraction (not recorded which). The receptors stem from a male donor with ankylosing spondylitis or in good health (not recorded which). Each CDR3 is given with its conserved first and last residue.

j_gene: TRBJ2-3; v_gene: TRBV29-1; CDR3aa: CSVVNRGHQDTQYF
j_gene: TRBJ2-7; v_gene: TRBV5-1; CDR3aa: CASSHPGQLYEQYF
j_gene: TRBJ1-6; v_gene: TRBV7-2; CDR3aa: CASSLAIGTNSPLHF
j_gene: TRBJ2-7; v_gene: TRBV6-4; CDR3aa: CASSELAGYEQYF
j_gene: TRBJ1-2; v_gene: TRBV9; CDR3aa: CASSASLTRTYGYTF
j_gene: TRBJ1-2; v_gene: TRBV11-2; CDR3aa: CASSLVGTYYGYTF
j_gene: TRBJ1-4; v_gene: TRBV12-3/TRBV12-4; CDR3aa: CASSLGNRGLGEKLFF
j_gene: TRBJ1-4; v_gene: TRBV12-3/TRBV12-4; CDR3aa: CASNSQFNEKLFF
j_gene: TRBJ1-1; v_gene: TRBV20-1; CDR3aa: CSASRGKILNTEAFF
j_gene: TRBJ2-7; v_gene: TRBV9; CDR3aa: CASSVAPARNHEQYF
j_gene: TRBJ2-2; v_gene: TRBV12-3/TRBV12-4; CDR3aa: CASSFSHVTGELFF
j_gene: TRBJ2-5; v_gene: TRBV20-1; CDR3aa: CSARRQAEETQYF
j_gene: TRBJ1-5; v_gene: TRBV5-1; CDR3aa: CASSGGAQPQHF
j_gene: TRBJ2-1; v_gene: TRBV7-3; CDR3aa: CASSLYSAGGSYNEQFF
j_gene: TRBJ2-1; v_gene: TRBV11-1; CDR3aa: CASSLYGYNEQFF
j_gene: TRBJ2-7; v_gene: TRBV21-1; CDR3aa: CASSTGTTDITYEQYF
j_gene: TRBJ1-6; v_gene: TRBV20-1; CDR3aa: CSARDRDRGFVSPLHF
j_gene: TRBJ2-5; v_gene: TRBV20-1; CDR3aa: CSARGGQGMETQYF
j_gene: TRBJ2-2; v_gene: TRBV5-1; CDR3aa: CASSFGQGEAGELFF
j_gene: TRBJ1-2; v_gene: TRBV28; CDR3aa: CASSPNRGPYGYTF
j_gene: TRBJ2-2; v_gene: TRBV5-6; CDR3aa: CASSPGQGRNTGELFF
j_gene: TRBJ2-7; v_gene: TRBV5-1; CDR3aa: CASSFDHLAGSYSYEQYF
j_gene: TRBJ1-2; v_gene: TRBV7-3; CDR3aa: CASSFTGTGDYGYTF
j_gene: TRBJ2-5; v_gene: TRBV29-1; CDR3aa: CSVEDPGTPFALETQYF
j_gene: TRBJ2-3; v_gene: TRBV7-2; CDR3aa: CASSSDGVGADTQYF